Below are 11 T cell receptor beta chains sequenced from a single sample in a study of identical twins. TCRdb re-called the 5' RACE reads through MiXCR, storing one row per CDR3 protein. In the table there are hundreds of thousands of distinct CDR3 sequences, 15% to 20% of which are singletons. The same data also contributed to another study, on T cells expressing NK-cell markers.

The sequenced sample was PBMCs. Every receptor here comes from a woman aged 18-29 years in good health.

This clonotype was recorded a few times. J is TRBJ1-1 and V is TRBV12-3 or TRBV12-4; possible D gene TRBD1, 5 bases. The CDR3 consists of 11 residues. V lost 5 bases to trimming and J lost 10 bases, with 11 bases between them. The CDR3, as DNA: TGTGCCAGCAGTAGCCCGGGGGTAGCTTTCTTT. Translating gives CASSSPGVAFF.

This chain connects TRBV3-1 to TRBJ1-5; D uncertain. Germline V gives CDR1 LGHDT, CDR2 YNNKEL (reference sequence). With 1 base removed from V and 2 bases from J, the gap between germline ends came to 15 bases. This CDR3 comprises 17 residues. CDR3 nucleotide sequence: TGTGCCAGCAGCCAAGGGGGTGTGCAAACCGGCAATCAGCCCCAGCATTTT. Translated, it gives CASSQGGVQTGNQPQHF.

This clonotype has just a few counts. The J gene is TRBJ2-3, the V gene TRBV20-1, with D unresolved. The CDR3 extends over 15 amino acids. Germline V gene data show CDR1 as DFQATT and CDR2 as SNEGSKA (reference sequence). V was cut by 2 bases and J by 2 bases, with 14 bases left in between. In nucleotides, the CDR3 is TGCAGTGCTAGAAGCATTCAACCTTACACAGATACGCAGTATTTT. Encoded protein: CSARSIQPYTDTQYF.

There are a few counts of this clonotype. The V and J genes are TRBV12-3 or TRBV12-4 and TRBJ2-2; 10 bases fit TRBD2. Losses at the gene ends were 5 bases for V and 5 bases for J; bases not matched to a gene: 11. This CDR3 comprises 17 residues. CDR3 residues: CASSPQRGGDRTGELFF. The CDR3 DNA is TGTGCCAGCAGTCCTCAGCGGGGGGGAGATCGTACCGGGGAGCTGTTTTTT.

This clonotype was recorded a few times. The V gene is TRBV2, the J gene TRBJ2-5; D not resolved. The CDR3 loop spans 15 amino acids. Trimming stripped 0 bases from V and 0 bases from J, with 8 bases between. Germline lookup yields CDR1 SNHLY and CDR2 FYNNEI. The CDR3 sequence is CASSEATVYQETQYF. Here the CDR3 DNA reads TGTGCCAGCAGTGAAGCTACCGTCTACCAAGAGACCCAGTACTTC. The complete variable domain, with remaining parts taken from reference TRBV2 and TRBJ2-5, reads EPEVTQTPSHQVTQMGQEVILRCVPISNHLYFYWYRQILGQKVEFLVSFYNNEISEKSEIFDDQFSVERPDGSNFTLKIRSTKLEDSAMYFCASSEATVYQETQYFGPGTRLLVL.

In this sample, this clonotype turned up a few times. This chain connects TRBV5-1 to TRBJ2-3, with 10 positions matching TRBD1. This CDR3 region has 15 residues. V gave up 1 base and J gave up 5 bases; unmatched junction bases: 4. The germline CDR1 and CDR2 sequences are SGHRS and YFSETQ. The CDR3 DNA follows: TGCGCCAGCAGCTTGTCCGGGACAGGGGAAGATACGCAGTATTTT. Its protein product is CASSLSGTGEDTQYF.

A few counts support this clonotype. The chain employs TRBV5-6 and TRBJ1-5; D gene uncertain. The CDR3 loop spans 12 amino acids. The V and J ends lost 2 bases and 6 bases respectively, with 6 bases between them. Germline loops: CDR1 SGHDT, CDR2 YYEEEE. CDR3 sequence: CASSLKGQPQHF. CDR3 DNA sequence: TGTGCCAGCAGCTTAAAGGGTCAGCCCCAGCATTTT.

The V gene is TRBV7-8, the J gene TRBJ2-7; D might be TRBD1 (6 bases). Germline assignment: CDR1 SGHVS and CDR2 FQNEAQ. CDR3 length: 15 amino acids. V gave up 1 base and J gave up 2 bases, with 12 bases separating them. In nucleotides, the CDR3 is TGTGCCAGCAGCTTAGAAGCAGGGGTCGCCTACGAGCAGTACTTC. Translating gives CASSLEAGVAYEQYF.

This clonotype has a handful of counts. J is TRBJ1-2 and V is TRBV20-1, with D unclear. The CDR3 loop spans 13 amino acids. The germline V and J ends were trimmed by 4 bases and 8 bases, with 17 bases remaining between them. Germline V gene sequence: CDR1 DFQATT, CDR2 SNEGSKA (reference sequence). For the CDR3, the DNA is TGCAGTGCTATCCCCTCTCCTGGTCGGGGCTACACCTTC. This gives the protein CSAIPSPGRGYTF.

This clonotype was detected a few times. V usage is TRBV4-3 and J usage is TRBJ2-7; no reliable D call. The V end lost 0 bases, the J end lost 4 bases, and 19 bases lay between the germline ends. CDR3 length equals 17 residues. CDR1 is LGHNA, CDR2 YSLEER, per germline. The CDR3 protein is CASSQDLYGPSTYEQYF. CDR3 nucleotides: TGCGCCAGCAGCCAAGATCTCTACGGGCCGTCCACTTACGAGCAGTACTTC.

The chain employs TRBV5-6 and TRBJ2-7; 7 nucleotides line up with TRBD2. Germline loops: CDR1 SGHDT, CDR2 YYEEEE. The length of the CDR3 is 16 residues. V lost 4 bases and J lost 6; bases outside the gene matches: 16. CDR3 region: CASSRFKGWGGSEQYF. CDR3 bases: TGTGCCAGCAGCAGATTCAAGGGTTGGGGGGGATCCGAGCAGTACTTC.